This entry lists 16 T cell receptor beta chains sequenced from one sample in a study of diagnostic markers for celiac disease. TCRdb re-called the reads, yielding one record per CDR3 amino acid sequence without DNA. The sample includes 7,000 to 9,500 distinct CDR3 sequences. The sample was either unsorted cells or a sorted T cell fraction (not recorded which). The origin of the receptors is a human donor. This table probably holds off-target reads from a library built for another chain.

This chain joins TRBV6-6 and TRBJ2-1; TCRdb outputs TRBD2, but without DNA this stays unchecked. CDR1 MNHNY and CDR2 SVGAGI come from the germline V gene (reference sequence). The CDR3 is made up of 16 amino acids. CDR3 in amino acids: CASSYPTSGSRYEQFF.

According to its frequency, this clonotype is medium-sized. The rearrangement joins TRBV7-2 to TRBJ2-7. Germline values: CDR1 SGHTA, CDR2 FQGNSA. This CDR3 comprises 14 residues. The CDR3 spells CASSQVQGIHEQYF.

The chain has TRBV5-5 and TRBJ1-5; lacking DNA, the TRBD1 call made by TCRdb goes unchecked. The germline V gene has CDR1 SGHKS and CDR2 YYEKEE (reference sequence). The CDR3 is made up of 15 amino acids. CDR3 loop: CASSSTGGEGQPQHF. Drawing the rest from reference TRBV5-5 and TRBJ1-5, the complete variable domain is DAGVTQSPTHLIKTRGQQVTLRCSPISGHKSVSWYQQVLGQGPQFIFQYYEKEERGRGNFPDRFSARQFPNYSSELNVNALLLGDSALYLCASSSTGGEGQPQHFGDGTRLSIL.

This clonotype is deemed medium-sized by its frequency. V usage is TRBV10-1 and J usage is TRBJ2-1; the TRBD1 assignment by TCRdb is unverifiable without DNA. Germline CDR1 WNHNN, CDR2 SYGVQD (reference sequence). The CDR3 is 16 residues long. This CDR3 reads CASSELDGGIGNEQFF.

The CDR3 here is CASSPQTDTQYF. The V call is TRBV18, the J call TRBJ2-3. Germline V gene data show CDR1 as KGHSH and CDR2 as LQKENI. The CDR3 consists of 12 residues. Variable domain in full (rest from reference TRBV18 and TRBJ2-3): NAGVMQNPRHLVRRRGQEARLRCSPMKGHSHVYWYRQLPEEGLKFMVYLQKENIIDESGMPKERFSAEFPKEGPSILRIQQVVRGDSAAYFCASSPQTDTQYFGPGTRLTVL.

This chain connects TRBV10-3 to TRBJ2-5; with no DNA, the TCRdb D assignment of TRBD2 cannot be verified. Looked up from germline, CDR1 is ENHRY and CDR2 is SYGVKD. The CDR3 has 15 amino acids. CDR3: CATAGTINLQETQYF.

Frequency places this clonotype as medium-sized (0.01 to 0.1%). V usage is TRBV7-9 and J usage is TRBJ1-1. Germline assignment: CDR1 SEHNR and CDR2 FQNEAQ (reference sequence). The CDR3 is 17 amino acids. The CDR3 loop is CASSLVYPTEPDEEAFF.

This sequence joins TRBV10-3 and TRBJ2-3; the TCRdb call, TRBD2, lacks DNA for checking. Germline assignment: CDR1 ENHRY and CDR2 SYGVKD. This CDR3 is 16 amino acids long. The CDR3: CAIRKGTSGSTDTQYF.

CDR3 residues: CASSEALGGLGANVLTF. The rearrangement uses TRBV2 and TRBJ2-6. CDR3 length: 17 residues. Per the germline V gene, CDR1 is SNHLY and CDR2 is FYNNEI.

This chain connects TRBV20-1 to TRBJ2-3; the TRBD2 assignment by TCRdb is unverifiable without DNA. CDR3 length equals 14 residues. The V gene's germline CDR1 is DFQATT and CDR2 SNEGSKA (reference sequence). The CDR3 here is CSARDSQTSGSEYF.

The chain couples TRBV30 to TRBJ1-6; without DNA, the TCRdb call of TRBD1 cannot be checked. The germline V gene encodes CDR1 GTSNPN and CDR2 SVGIG (reference sequence). This CDR3 contains 13 residues. The CDR3 sequence: CAWSRDVNSPLHF.

The CDR3 sequence is CASRVDFSETAGNTIYF. The genes are TRBV5-1 and TRBJ1-3. Germline V gene data show CDR1 as SGHRS and CDR2 as YFSETQ. This CDR3 is built from 17 residues.

This clonotype is called medium-sized based on its frequency. The J gene is TRBJ2-7, the V gene TRBV23-1; TCRdb selects TRBD1, and the lack of DNA leaves this call unchecked. TRBV23-1 qualifies as an ORF whose function is uncertain. The CDR3 is 14 amino acids. The CDR3 spells CANPSGAPTYEQYF.

This clonotype shows up as medium-sized by frequency. The rearrangement uses TRBV10-2 and TRBJ2-1; without DNA, the TCRdb call of TRBD2 cannot be checked. CDR1 is WSHSY, CDR2 SAAADI, per germline. The CDR3 contains 17 residues. This chain's CDR3 is CASSDISGGRGLNEQFF.

This chain uses TRBV24-1 with TRBJ1-5. The germline V gene encodes CDR1 KGHDR and CDR2 SFDVKD. The CDR3 has 14 amino acids. CDR3 protein: CATSDSYGDQPQHF.

This rearrangement joins TRBV10-2 to TRBJ1-6. This CDR3 is built from 11 residues. Germline V gene lookup returns CDR1 WSHSY and CDR2 SAAADI. The CDR3 protein is CASRQGSPLHF.